Included here is one T cell receptor (beta chain) sequence, with context. A much bigger clone sits one base away, suggesting this may be a read error. The CDR3 regions of TCR beta were amplified from RNA transcripts. HTBI primers drove first-round RT-PCR of the TCR CDR3. TCRdb re-called the multiplex PCR reads through MiXCR, storing one row per CDR3 protein. In the table there are about 400,000 distinct CDR3 sequences, roughly 15% of which are singletons. Germline values: CDR1 DFQATT, CDR2 SNEGSKA (reference sequence). The length of the CDR3 is 15 residues. V dropped 0 bases and J dropped 9; count of bases not matched to a gene: 11. This sample was included in a study of T cells in Graves' hyperthyroidism and ophthalmopathy. It was uncontrolled infection, other autoimmune disease, pregnancy or lactation that excluded patients. Every diagnosis used clinical symptoms, serum thyroxine and TRAb, thyroid ultrasound and orbital computed tomography.

The clonotype comes from a woman in her 30s with Graves' ophthalmopathy. The chain has TRBV20-1 and TRBJ2-1, with 7 bases aligning to TRBD2. Sequencing input: blood. CDR3 in amino acids: CSARDLRLALSEQFF. The CDR3 DNA sequence: TGCAGTGCTAGAGATCTGCGACTAGCCCTCAGTGAGCAGTTCTTC.